The TCR beta chain described here comes from a study of T-cell memory formation after mild COVID-19. TCRdb re-called the 5' RACE reads with MiXCR, one entry per CDR3 protein. Here the sample spans some 120,000 distinct CDR3 sequences, roughly 15% being singletons. Germline CDR1 LGHDT, CDR2 YNNKEL (reference sequence). V lost 0 bases and J lost 3, with 14 bases in between. The CDR3 spans 16 residues. This sequence joins TRBV3-1 and TRBJ1-1; D gene unclear. The sample comprised PBMCs or a T cell subset sorted from them (not recorded which). This TCR was recovered from an adult woman who had mild COVID-19 (a few samples of this study predate the infection). Cell type and time point are not known. DNA for the CDR3: TGTGCCAGCAGCCAAGATCCGGAGGGTACGGACACTGAAGCTTTCTTT. It codes for CASSQDPEGTDTEAFF. The full variable domain, rest sourced from reference TRBV3-1 and TRBJ1-1, is DTAVSQTPKYLVTQMGNDKSIKCEQNLGHDTMYWYKQDSKKFLKIMFSYNNKELIINETVPNRFSPKSPDKAHLNLHINSLELGDSAVYFCASSQDPEGTDTEAFFGQGTRLTVV.